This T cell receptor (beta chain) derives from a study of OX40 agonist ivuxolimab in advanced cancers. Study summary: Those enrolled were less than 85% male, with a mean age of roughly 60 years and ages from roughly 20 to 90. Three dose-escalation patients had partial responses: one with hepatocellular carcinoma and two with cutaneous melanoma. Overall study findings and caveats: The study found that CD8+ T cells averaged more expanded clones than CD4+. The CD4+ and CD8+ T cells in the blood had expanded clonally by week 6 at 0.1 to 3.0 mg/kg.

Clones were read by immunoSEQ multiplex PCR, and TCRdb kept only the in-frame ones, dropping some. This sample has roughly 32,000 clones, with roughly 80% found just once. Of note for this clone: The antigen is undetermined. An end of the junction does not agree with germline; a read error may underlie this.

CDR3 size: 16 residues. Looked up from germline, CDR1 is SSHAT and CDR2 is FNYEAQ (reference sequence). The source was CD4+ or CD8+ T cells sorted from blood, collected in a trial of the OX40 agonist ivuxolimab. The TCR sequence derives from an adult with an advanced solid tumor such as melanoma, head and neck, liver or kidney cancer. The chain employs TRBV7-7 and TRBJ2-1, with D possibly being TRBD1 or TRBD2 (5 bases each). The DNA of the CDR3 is TGTGCTAGCAGCCCGGGGCCGTCACCCTCCTACAATGAGCAGTTCTTC. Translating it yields CASSPGPSPSYNEQFF.